This TCR beta chain was sequenced for a study of blood T cell repertoires in COVID-19. Libraries were prepared by immunoSEQ multiplex PCR; TCRdb keeps only in-frame clonotypes and omits some of them. Of over 150,000 clones listed, more than 70% were seen once; the top ten hold 5% to 8%. This CDR3 comprises 13 residues. Trimming pared 10 bases from V and 3 bases from J, leaving 16 bases between. Germline lookup yields CDR1 SNHLY and CDR2 FYNNEI. Sequenced material: PBMCs or T cells enriched from blood (not recorded which). The TCR was taken from a man aged 35-49 years who had recovered from COVID-19. J is TRBJ2-7 and V is TRBV2, with D possibly TRBD2 on 5 matching bases. CDR3 sequence: CANKVAEDYEQYF. The CDR3 nucleotides read TGTGCCAATAAGGTGGCGGAGGACTACGAGCAGTACTTC.